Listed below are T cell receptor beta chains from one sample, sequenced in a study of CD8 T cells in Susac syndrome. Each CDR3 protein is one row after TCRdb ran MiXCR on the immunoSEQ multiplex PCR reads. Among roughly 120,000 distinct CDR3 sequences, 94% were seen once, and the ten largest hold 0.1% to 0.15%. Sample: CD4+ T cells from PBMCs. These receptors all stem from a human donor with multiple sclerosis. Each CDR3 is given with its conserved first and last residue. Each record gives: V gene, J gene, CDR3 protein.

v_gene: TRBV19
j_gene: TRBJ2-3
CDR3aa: CASSGENGRTDTQYF

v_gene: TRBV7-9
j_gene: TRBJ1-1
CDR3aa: CASHRLGGALNTEAFF

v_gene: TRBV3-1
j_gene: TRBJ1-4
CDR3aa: CASSQDRHNEKLFF

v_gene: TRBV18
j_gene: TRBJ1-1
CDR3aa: CASSPQELYHEAFF

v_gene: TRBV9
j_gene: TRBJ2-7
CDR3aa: CASSVLKPFRAPGDEQYF

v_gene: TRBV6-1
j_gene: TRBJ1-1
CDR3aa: CASTLGEARNTEAFF

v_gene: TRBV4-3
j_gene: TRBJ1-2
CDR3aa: CASSQEGGYGYTF

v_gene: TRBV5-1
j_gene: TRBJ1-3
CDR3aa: CASKWDLSSGNTIYF

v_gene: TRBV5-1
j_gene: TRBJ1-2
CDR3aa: CASSLEPTNYGYTF

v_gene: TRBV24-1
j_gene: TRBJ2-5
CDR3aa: CATSEGRQGMETQYF

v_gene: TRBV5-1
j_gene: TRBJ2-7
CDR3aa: CASSPGRAPYEQYF

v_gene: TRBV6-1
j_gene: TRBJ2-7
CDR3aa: CASSVQGYEQYF

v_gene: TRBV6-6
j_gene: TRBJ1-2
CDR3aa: CASSQGTYGYTF

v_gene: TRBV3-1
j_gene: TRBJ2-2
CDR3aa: CASSSTGGRPGELFF

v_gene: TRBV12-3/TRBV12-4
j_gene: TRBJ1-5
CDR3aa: CASEAGRGQPQHF

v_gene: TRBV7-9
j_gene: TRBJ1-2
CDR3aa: CASSLGGRFNYGYTF

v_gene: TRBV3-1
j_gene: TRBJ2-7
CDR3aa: CASSRLAGEKEQYF

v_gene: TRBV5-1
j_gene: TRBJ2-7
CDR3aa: CASSYGTSGSYEQYF

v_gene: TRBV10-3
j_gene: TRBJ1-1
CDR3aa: CAISVAGNTEAFF

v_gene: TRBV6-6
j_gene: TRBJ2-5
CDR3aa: CASRVRDRQETQYF

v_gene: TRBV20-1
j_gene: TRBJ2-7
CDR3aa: CSASPIDRDNYEQYF

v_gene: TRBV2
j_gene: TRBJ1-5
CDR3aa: CASSVEGVQPQHF

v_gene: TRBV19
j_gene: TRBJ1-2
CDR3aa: CASNPTDAYGYTF

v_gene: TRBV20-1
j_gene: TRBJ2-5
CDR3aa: CSARDSGAGGSYETQYF

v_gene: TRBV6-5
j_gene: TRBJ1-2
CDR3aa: CASTNRRDGYTF

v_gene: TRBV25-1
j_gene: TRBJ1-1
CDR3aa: CASSTTGMNTEAFF